This T cell receptor beta chain was sequenced in a study of STAT5B mutations in CD4+ large granular lymphocyte leukemia. The assay was run at survey level. Libraries were prepared by immunoSEQ multiplex PCR; TCRdb keeps only in-frame clonotypes and omits some of them. The sample shows over 45,000 clones, around 70% of them seen only once. Findings and limits, study-wide: No patients shared main leukemic clonotypes, though about 24% appeared at low frequency elsewhere. Patient CD4-sorted repertoires looked more clonal than healthy CD4+ repertoires, even without putative leukemic clones.

Concerning this clone itself: Antigen unknown.

This clonotype was obtained from a human donor in good health. Sequenced: CD4+ T cells from blood buffy coats.

CDR3 in amino acids: CATREGIGISNQPQHF. The CDR3 DNA follows: TGTGCCACCCGGGAGGGAATTGGTATTAGCAATCAGCCCCAGCATTTT. V is TRBV6-6 and J is TRBJ1-5; D is ambiguous. The germline V and J ends were trimmed by 10 bases and 0 bases, with 19 bases remaining between them. The V gene's germline CDR1 is MNHNY and CDR2 SVGAGI (reference sequence). This CDR3 contains 16 residues.